This T cell receptor beta chain was observed in a study of molecular identifiers for immune sequencing clone quantification. TCRdb re-derived calls from the PCR reads in MiXCR, one entry per CDR3 protein. The sample includes 35,000 to 40,000 distinct CDR3 sequences, under 20% of them seen just once. The CDR3 sequence is 18 residues long. Germline CDR1 MNHNS, CDR2 SASEGT. After removal of 2 bases from V and 7 bases from J, the junction contained 17 bases not matched to a gene. This clonotype was observed at least ten times. Specimen: naive CD8+ T cells from blood, with Jurkat cell RNA spiked in. The subset was: FACS-sorted CD8+CD4-CCR7+CD45RA+ naive T cells. The sequence was obtained from a human donor in good health. Some libraries in this study had Jurkat cell RNA spiked in. The chain carries TRBV6-1 and TRBJ2-1; 7 bases agree with TRBD2. The CDR3 here is CASSEISGGSVGWNEQFF. The CDR3 region has the DNA TGTGCCAGCAGTGAAATTTCCGGCGGGAGCGTCGGTTGGAATGAGCAGTTCTTC.